This is a list of T cell receptor beta chains from one sample in a study of identifying expanded T cells in peripheral blood. The data were produced by immunoSEQ multiplex PCR, yet TCRdb's version contains in-frame clones alone and is incomplete. Of some 97,000 clones listed, approximately 88% were seen once; the top ten hold just over 5.5%. The sample was blood. These TCRs come from a person between 18 and 70 years old in good health. Both conserved end residues are trimmed from each CDR3. Clone size appears in some rows only: once, few, many, or a class for an expanded clone.

TRBV4-1	.	TRBJ1-5	ASSQNWNQPQH
TRBV6-1	.	TRBJ1-6	ASSGGEGSPLH
TRBV5-1	.	TRBJ2-5	ASTWVGQQETQY
TRBV6-1	.	TRBJ2-2	ASSEGRENSNTGELF
TRBV9	.	TRBJ1-1	ASSGGTSQAF
TRBV30	.	TRBJ1-6	AWSVLSYNSPLH
TRBV27	.	TRBJ2-7	ASGQGSEQY
TRBV7-3	.	TRBJ1-1	ASRATGGNTEAF
TRBV9	.	TRBJ1-2	ASSVAPRTGDGGYT
TRBV11-1	.	TRBJ1-2	ASSLAGQGSYGYT
TRBV4-3	.	TRBJ1-2	ASSPGRYLTNYGYT
TRBV4-1	.	TRBJ1-4	ASSQRYGFMGEKLF
TRBV9	.	TRBJ2-2	ASSVDYANTGELF
TRBV10-3	.	TRBJ1-1	AIRDPSGTEAF
TRBV7-2	.	TRBJ2-5	ASSLDPSGPKGTQY
TRBV2	.	TRBJ2-5	ASSESGGGETQY
TRBV7-2	few	TRBJ2-3	ASSSRLGHIAPDTQY
TRBV30	.	TRBJ1-3	AWSVHSGNTIY
TRBV19	.	TRBJ2-3	ASRAEDGRTDTQY
TRBV7-8	.	TRBJ2-1	ASSFRLVSGQLTYNEQF
TRBV7-9	.	TRBJ1-1	ASSQDRVTEAF
TRBV29-1	once	TRBJ2-2	SVGGVLSGELF
TRBV6-1	.	TRBJ2-3	ASSARVFETDTQY
TRBV5-6	once	TRBJ1-1	ASSLAAEAF
TRBV27	.	TRBJ2-7	ASSLARTPYEQY
TRBV18	.	TRBJ2-1	ASSPPRQASYNEQF
TRBV28	.	TRBJ1-5	ASSAHRDQPQH
TRBV5-1	.	TRBJ2-7	ASSPASGGTTYEQY
TRBV27	.	TRBJ2-5	ASRPPGTDETQY
TRBV4-1	.	TRBJ2-1	ASSQEKGEQF
TRBV6-1	.	TRBJ2-1	ASRMPLGEDEQF
TRBV9	.	TRBJ1-1	ASSVGVFTEAF
TRBV5-6	once	TRBJ2-1	ASSLGLASYNEQF
TRBV19	.	TRBJ1-6	ASSIRPDNNSPLH
TRBV6-5	.	TRBJ1-2	ASSPVRTDGYT
TRBV7-2	.	TRBJ2-3	ASSLGGGGNTDTQY
TRBV6-1	.	TRBJ2-7	ASSEYGLAGEQY
TRBV10-3	.	TRBJ2-3	AISEPPDRRTDTQY
TRBV25-1	.	TRBJ1-2	ASSVQQGAYT
TRBV15	.	TRBJ2-3	ATSKAHFTDTQY
TRBV11-3	.	TRBJ2-1	ASSSGTSGRSSGSYNEQF
TRBV9	.	TRBJ1-2	ASSPPASYGYT
TRBV2	few	TRBJ1-1	ASSEGTGKTEAF
TRBV9	once	TRBJ1-4	ASSTRQGPNEKLF